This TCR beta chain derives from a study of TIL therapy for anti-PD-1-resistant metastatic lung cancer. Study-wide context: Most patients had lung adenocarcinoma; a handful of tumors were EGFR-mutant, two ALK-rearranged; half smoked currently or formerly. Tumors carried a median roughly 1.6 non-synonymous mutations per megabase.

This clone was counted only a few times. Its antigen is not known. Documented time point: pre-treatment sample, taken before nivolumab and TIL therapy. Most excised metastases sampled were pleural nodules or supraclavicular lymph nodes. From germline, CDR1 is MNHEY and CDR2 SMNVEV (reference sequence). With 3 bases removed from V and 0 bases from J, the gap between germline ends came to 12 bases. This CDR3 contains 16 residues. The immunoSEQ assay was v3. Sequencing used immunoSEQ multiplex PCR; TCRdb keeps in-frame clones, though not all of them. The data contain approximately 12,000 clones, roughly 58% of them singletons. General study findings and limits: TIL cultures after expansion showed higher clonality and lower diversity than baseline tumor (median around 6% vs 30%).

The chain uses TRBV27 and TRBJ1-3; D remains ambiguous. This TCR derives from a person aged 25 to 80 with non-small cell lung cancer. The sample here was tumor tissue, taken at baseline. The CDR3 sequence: CASSFNGGSSGNTIYF. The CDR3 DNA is TGTGCCAGCAGTTTTAACGGCGGGAGCTCTGGAAACACCATATATTTT.